The 3 T cell receptor beta chains below were found in one sample sequenced in a study of blood T cells in healthy people across ages. PCR was performed a second time for about 6 to 12 cycles using a sample-barcoded 5' primer and a J-beta primer mix. TCRdb itself ran the 5' RACE reads through MiXCR, one entry per CDR3 protein. The table records about 1.8 million distinct CDR3 sequences, around 48% of them present only once. Sequenced material: blood. The receptors stem from a middle-aged woman in good health.

The chain carries TRBV20-1 and TRBJ2-5; 11 bases line up with TRBD1. The germline V gene encodes CDR1 DFQATT and CDR2 SNEGSKA (reference sequence). V lost 4 bases to trimming and J lost 11 bases; unmatched junction nucleotides: 18. The CDR3 totals 16 residues. The CDR3 DNA sequence: TGCAGTGCTAATAGAGTGAAAGGACAGGGGGCACGGGAGCAGTACTTC. Its translation is CSANRVKGQGAREQYF.

This sequence joins TRBV4-3 and TRBJ2-7, with 9 bases identical to TRBD1. Germline lookup yields CDR1 LGHNA and CDR2 YSLEER. Trimming took 5 bases from V and 7 from J; bases not matched to a gene: 6. There are 13 residues in the CDR3. The CDR3 bases are TGCGCCAGCAGCGGGACAGGGTACAATGAGCAGTACTTC. Amino acids: CASSGTGYNEQYF.

The V and J genes are TRBV27 and TRBJ1-1, with D possibly matching TRBD1 (5 bases). This CDR3 is built from 15 residues. Trimming cost V 7 bases and J 1 base, with 16 bases left between them. Germline V CDR1 and CDR2: MNHEY, SMNVEV (reference sequence). The CDR3 is CASIPGGMENTEAFF. For the CDR3, the DNA is TGTGCCAGCATCCCGGGGGGAATGGAGAACACTGAAGCTTTCTTT.